A selection of T cell receptor beta chains follows, all from one sample in a study of beta chain features in type 1 diabetes. The data were produced by immunoSEQ multiplex PCR, yet TCRdb's version contains in-frame clones alone and is incomplete. The sample records about 230,000 clones, 16% being singletons. Sequencing was performed on naive CD4+ T cells from blood. Source of these receptors: a young man with type 1 diabetes. Both conserved end residues are part of each CDR3. A D gene is named only where the DNA matches it firmly. Clone size is given for some rows only: seen once, a few or many times, or a class if the clone is expanded.

>TRBV18|TRBJ2-1|few|.
CASSLDQNNEQFF
TGTGCCAGCTCCTTGGACCAAAACAATGAGCAGTTCTTC
>TRBV4-2|TRBJ2-5|.|.
CASSQGQETQYF
TGTGCCAGCAGCCAGGGACAAGAGACCCAGTACTTC
>TRBV5-1|TRBJ2-3|.|.
CASTISSATDTQYF
TGCGCCAGCACAATATCTAGCGCTACAGATACGCAGTATTTT
>TRBV29-1|TRBJ1-5|.|TRBD1
CSVAGTGPNQPQHF
TGCAGCGTAGCCGGGACAGGCCCCAATCAGCCCCAGCATTTT
>TRBV5-4|TRBJ2-4|few|.
CASSLEQGEDIQYF
TGTGCCAGCAGCTTGGAACAGGGAGAGGACATTCAGTACTTC
>TRBV28|TRBJ2-1|.|TRBD2
CASSLGLAGVFF
TGTGCCAGCAGTTTGGGACTAGCGGGAGTCTTCTTC
>TRBV10-3|TRBJ2-3|few|.
CAITGDADTQYF
TGTGCCATCACGGGGGACGCAGATACGCAGTATTTT
>TRBV7-9|TRBJ1-2|few|TRBD1
CASSSPGQRNYGYTF
TGTGCCAGCAGCTCCCCGGGACAGCGTAACTATGGCTACACCTTC
>TRBV19|TRBJ2-7|.|TRBD1
CASSAQGAGEQYF
TGTGCCAGTAGCGCCCAGGGGGCGGGCGAGCAGTACTTC
>TRBV7-2|TRBJ2-7|.|.
CASSLLGQAYEQYF
TGTGCCAGCAGCCTTCTTGGCCAGGCCTACGAGCAGTACTTC
>TRBV5-1|TRBJ2-3|.|TRBD2
CASSLDTSGGTQYF
TGCGCCAGCAGCTTGGATACTAGCGGGGGCACGCAGTATTTT
>TRBV7-2|TRBJ2-3|few|.
CASSFRADTQYF
TGTGCCAGCAGCTTTCGAGCGGATACGCAGTATTTT
>TRBV20-1|TRBJ2-7|few|TRBD2
CSAPSLAGQYF
TGCAGTGCTCCCTCACTAGCGGGGCAGTACTTC
>TRBV9|TRBJ1-2|.|.
CASSPLVTAETYGYTF
TGTGCCAGCAGCCCCCTCGTGACAGCTGAGACCTATGGCTACACCTTC